This T cell receptor beta chain was sequenced for a study of blood T cell repertoires in COVID-19. TCRdb's table, derived via immunoSEQ multiplex PCR, lists solely in-frame clones and lacks some. The table records 150,000 to 200,000 clones, 85% of them present only once. CDR3 length: 13 amino acids. The V gene lost 5 bases and the J gene lost 7 bases, with 12 bases spanning the gap. This receptor was identified in a human donor with acute or convalescent COVID-19. The donor label of this sample is uncertain. Material for sequencing was peripheral blood. The rearrangement uses TRBV12-3 or TRBV12-4 and TRBJ1-5; no firm D call. This CDR3 reads CASSPPLSQPQHF. CDR3 DNA: TGTGCCAGCAGTCCCCCCCTCTCCCAGCCCCAGCATTTT.